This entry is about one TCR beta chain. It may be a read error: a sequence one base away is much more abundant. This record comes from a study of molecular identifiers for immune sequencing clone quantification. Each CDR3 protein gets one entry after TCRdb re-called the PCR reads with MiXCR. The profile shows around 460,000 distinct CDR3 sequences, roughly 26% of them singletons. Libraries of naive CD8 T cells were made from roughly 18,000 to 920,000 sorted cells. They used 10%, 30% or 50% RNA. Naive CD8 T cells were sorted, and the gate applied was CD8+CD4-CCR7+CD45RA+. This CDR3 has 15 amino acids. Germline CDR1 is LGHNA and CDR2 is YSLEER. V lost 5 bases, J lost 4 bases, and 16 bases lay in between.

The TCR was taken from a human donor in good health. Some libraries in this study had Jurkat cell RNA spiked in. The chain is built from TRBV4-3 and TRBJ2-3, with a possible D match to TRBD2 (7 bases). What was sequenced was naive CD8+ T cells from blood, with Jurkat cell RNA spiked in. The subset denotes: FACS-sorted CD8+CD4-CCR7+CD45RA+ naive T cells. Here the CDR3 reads CASSSIGGPPDTQYF. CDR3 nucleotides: TGCGCCAGCAGCTCTATCGGGGGGCCGCCAGATACGCAGTATTTT.